This TCR beta chain is from a study of T-cell memory formation after mild COVID-19. V shed 8 bases and J 2 bases; nucleotides not matched to a gene: 9. CDR1 is MNHNY and CDR2 is SVGAGI in the germline V gene (reference sequence). The CDR3 covers 15 residues. General study results and limits: CD4/CD8 balance held among clones contracting day 15 to 85, and later expanders leaned CD4+.

Constant-segment-primed 5'RACE gave TCR alpha and TCR beta cDNA libraries with sample barcodes and UMIs. One entry per CDR3 protein results from TCRdb running MiXCR on the 5' RACE reads. The sample includes tens of thousands of distinct CDR3 sequences, 15% to 20% of them seen just once. This clonotype appeared a few times. Antigen specificity is unknown. The chain has TRBV6-6 and TRBJ1-2; 9 nucleotides line up with TRBD1. Sequenced input: PBMCs or a T cell subset sorted from them (not recorded which). This TCR came from an adult who had mild COVID-19 (a few samples of this study predate the infection). Cell type and time point are not known. This CDR3 reads CASGKAQGANYGYTF. The CDR3 DNA sequence: TGTGCCAGCGGTAAAGCACAGGGGGCCAACTATGGCTACACCTTC.